This TCR beta chain was sequenced in a study of metastatic and nonmetastatic thyroid tumors. Study details: Samples came from malignant and benign thyroid patients, and repertoires were compared across blood and tumor or nodule tissue.

General observations from the study: Across blood and tumor, TCR beta diversity in malignant thyroid tumors was reportedly significantly higher than in benign nodules.

Concerning this clone itself: Its specificity is not known. Relative to the germline gene, one junction end is altered; a read error may explain this. The sample has other DNA sequences that encode this CDR3 too.

CDR3 length: 17 amino acids. The germline gives CDR1 SGHRS, CDR2 YFSETQ. How the authors handled the data: The authors used CDR3 differences across clinicopathological groups to build a distant-metastasis classifier for papillary thyroid cancer. TCRdb redid the clone calls on the PCR reads using MiXCR. The V and J calls were not made by the authors but by TCRdb's processing. The table has 21,000 or so clones, about a sixth seen once. Every patient underwent thyroid surgery untreated. The chain employs TRBV5-1 and TRBJ1-3; D is undetermined. The source of this sequence is a male donor with papillary thyroid cancer or a benign thyroid nodule (not recorded which). Some clones in this sample may be carry-over from other donors' samples. Sequenced material: blood. The CDR3 bases are TGCGCCAGCAGCCTTAAGGCAGAGACAACCTCTGGAAACACAATATATTTT. Translated, it gives CASSLKAETTSGNTIYF.